This T cell receptor (beta chain) was captured by sequencing in a study of CD4 T cells in relation to SARS-CoV-2 and coronaviruses. Study background: PBMCs were cultured with antigen for roughly 11 days before TCR beta sequencing.

Unmatched junction bases numbered 3, after V lost 1 base and J lost 1 base. CDR3 length: 15 residues. CDR1 LGHNA and CDR2 YSLEER come from the germline V gene. CEF-cultured naive and memory CD4+ T cell DNA got survey-level sequencing. Some clones are missing from TCRdb's copy, which holds only in-frame ones; the method was immunoSEQ multiplex PCR. The data hold about 43,000 clones, with about 80% observed a single time. In regard to this clone: Its specificity is not known.

This TCR was sampled from an adult with COVID-19. The chain employs TRBV4-3 and TRBJ2-5; 7 nucleotides agree with TRBD1. Sequencing was carried out using naive CD4+ T cells from PBMCs, cultured in vitro. As to subset: naive CD4+ T cells isolated by negative enrichment. The CDR3 DNA reads TGCGCCAGCAGCCAAGTCACAGGGGCCCAAGAGACCCAGTACTTC. Protein: CASSQVTGAQETQYF.